A selection of T cell receptor beta chains follows, all from one sample in a study of T cells in Graves' hyperthyroidism and ophthalmopathy. TCRdb re-analysed the multiplex PCR reads in MiXCR, keeping a single row per CDR3 protein. The sample carries 550,000 to 650,000 distinct CDR3 sequences, 14% recorded once. Sequenced material: blood. The receptors here all came from a woman younger than 45 with Graves' hyperthyroidism that later progressed to Graves' ophthalmopathy. CDR3s include the opening cysteine and the closing phenylalanine or tryptophan. The order of the fields is V gene, clone size, D gene, J gene, CDR3 DNA, CDR3 protein. D genes are given only for firm matches. Rows may omit the clone size; those that give it use once, few, many or a size class.

TRBV5-1,few,.,TRBJ2-7,TGCGCCAGCAGCTTTGGACAGAGCTTGGACGAGCAGTACTTC,CASSFGQSLDEQYF
TRBV6-1,many,TRBD1,TRBJ1-5,TGTGCCAGCAGTGAGACTCTTTTTCGACAGGGGGCTAATCAGCCCCAGCATTTT,CASSETLFRQGANQPQHF
TRBV18,few,TRBD1,TRBJ2-6,TGTGCCAGCTCAATTCCCGGGACAGGGGTAACTGGGGCCAACGTCCTGACTTTC,CASSIPGTGVTGANVLTF
TRBV12-3/TRBV12-4,few,.,TRBJ2-7,TGTGCCAGCAGATTAGGGGGACCGGGCGAGCAGTACTTC,CASRLGGPGEQYF
TRBV2,.,.,TRBJ1-1,TGTGCCAGCAGTGTGGAGGGTCGGAGCACTGAAGCTTTCTTT,CASSVEGRSTEAFF
TRBV4-1,.,.,TRBJ1-2,TGCGCCAGCAGCCAAGGTTTGGGTCAGGGATACGGCTACACCTTC,CASSQGLGQGYGYTF
TRBV9,many,TRBD1,TRBJ2-3,TGTGCCAGCAGCGTAATGGGGACAGTCGTCACAGATACGCAGTATTTT,CASSVMGTVVTDTQYF
TRBV19,many,.,TRBJ2-7,TGTGCCAGTAGTGAGAGGTCCTCCTACGAGCAGTACTTC,CASSERSSYEQYF
TRBV20-1,.,.,TRBJ2-3,TGCAGTGCTAGTAAACAGGGAAAGACAGGTACGCAGTATTTT,CSASKQGKTGTQYF
TRBV7-2,many,.,TRBJ2-7,TGTGCCAGCAGCTCCCCCGGAATGGGGACCTACGAGCAGTACTTC,CASSSPGMGTYEQYF
TRBV28,many,TRBD1,TRBJ1-1,TGTGCCAGCAAGGGGGCCGGGGGGGAGACTGAAGCTTTCTTT,CASKGAGGETEAFF
TRBV6-1,many,.,TRBJ2-1,TGTGCCAGCAGTGAACGGACAAGCTACAATGAGCAGTTCTTC,CASSERTSYNEQFF